This TCR beta chain came from a study of blood T cell repertoires in COVID-19. About the study: Acute and convalescent COVID-19 samples came from the United States, Italy and Spain.

The repertoire was sequenced with immunoSEQ multiplex PCR; TCRdb's copy has only in-frame clones and lacks some. The sample has about 83,000 clones, 87% seen once. The sequence came from a woman aged 50 to 60 with active or convalescent COVID-19. Sequenced input: peripheral blood.

CDR3 coding DNA: TGTGCCAGCAAACAGGGAAGGGGGCTCTTTTCCAATCAGCCCCAGCATTTT. This codes for CASKQGRGLFSNQPQHF. The rearrangement joins TRBV21-1 to TRBJ1-5; the table assigns TRBD1, which was not confirmed against the DNA. TRBV21-1 is a pseudogene. The CDR3 has 17 amino acids.